This is a list of T cell receptor beta chains from one sample in a study of cytomegalovirus exposure and HLA in healthy donors. The assay was immunoSEQ multiplex PCR, and TCRdb's table has in-frame clones only and misses some. Here the sample spans about 170,000 clones, roughly 76% being singletons. The sequenced sample was PBMCs. These receptor sequences come from a woman aged 18-29 years in good health and CMV-seropositive. Each CDR3 is given with its conserved first and last residue. Fields, in order: D gene, clone size, J gene, V gene, CDR3 DNA, CDR3 protein. D genes are given only for firm matches. A row's size may be missing; if present it is once, few, many or a size class.

TRBD1	NA	TRBJ1-2	TRBV27	TGTGCCAGCAGTTTCGCGGACAGGGCGAACTATGGCTACACCTTC	CASSFADRANYGYTF
NA	once	TRBJ1-1	TRBV7-6	TGTGCCAGCAGCCGGGGTAGTCCGGGGTCCCAAGCTTTCTTT	CASSRGSPGSQAFF
TRBD1	NA	TRBJ1-2	TRBV10-3	TGTGCCATCAGTGAGTCCCCGGGGACAGAGTGGGACACCTTC	CAISESPGTEWDTF
TRBD2	NA	TRBJ2-4	TRBV19	TGTGCCAGTAGTAAGGCAGGGAGGGGAGGTATAGCCAAAAACATTCAGTACTTC	CASSKAGRGGIAKNIQYF
TRBD1	NA	TRBJ2-7	TRBV29-1	TGCAGCGTTGTGGGTACAAACAGGGGGTCCTACGAGCAGTACTTC	CSVVGTNRGSYEQYF
NA	NA	TRBJ1-2	TRBV25-1	TGTGCCAGCAGTGAAGACTTAACTCGTGGCTACACCTTC	CASSEDLTRGYTF
TRBD1	NA	TRBJ2-3	TRBV29-1	TGCAGCGTTATCGCCGGGACAGCAAGCACAGATACGCAGTATTTT	CSVIAGTASTDTQYF
TRBD2	NA	TRBJ2-3	TRBV10-1	TGCGCCAGACCCGGGGAAGGGTGGGGTTGTGTAGCGGGGCACGTCGAAGGCACAGATACGCAGTATTTT	CARPGEGWGCVAGHVEGTDTQYF
NA	NA	TRBJ1-1	TRBV6-6	TGTGCCAGCAGCACCAGGGAAGACACTGAAGCTTTCTTT	CASSTREDTEAFF
NA	NA	TRBJ1-4	TRBV4-1	TGCGCCAGCAGCCACATCAGGGAAAAACTGTTTTTT	CASSHIREKLFF
NA	NA	TRBJ2-7	TRBV18	TGTGCCAGCTCACCACGGGGGGAAACCTCCTACGAGCAGTACTTC	CASSPRGETSYEQYF
TRBD2	NA	TRBJ2-1	TRBV7-6	TGTGCCAGCAGCTTAGTCCCAGCGGGGGGCTCCAATGAGCAGTTCTTC	CASSLVPAGGSNEQFF
TRBD1	NA	TRBJ1-6	TRBV6-6	TGTGCCAGCATCCCGGGACAGGGCGATTCACCCCTCCACTTT	CASIPGQGDSPLHF
NA	few	TRBJ2-3	TRBV29-1	TGCAGCGTTGAAGGGGGTCGCGGAGGGGTCGTTTTAGATACGCAGTATTTT	CSVEGGRGGVVLDTQYF
NA	once	TRBJ1-2	TRBV6-5	TGTGCCACCTTGGACAGAGCCGATGGCTACACCTTC	CATLDRADGYTF
TRBD1	NA	TRBJ2-2	TRBV6-5	TGTGCCAGCAGTTACCCTACAGGGGGCGGGGAGCTGTTTTTT	CASSYPTGGGELFF